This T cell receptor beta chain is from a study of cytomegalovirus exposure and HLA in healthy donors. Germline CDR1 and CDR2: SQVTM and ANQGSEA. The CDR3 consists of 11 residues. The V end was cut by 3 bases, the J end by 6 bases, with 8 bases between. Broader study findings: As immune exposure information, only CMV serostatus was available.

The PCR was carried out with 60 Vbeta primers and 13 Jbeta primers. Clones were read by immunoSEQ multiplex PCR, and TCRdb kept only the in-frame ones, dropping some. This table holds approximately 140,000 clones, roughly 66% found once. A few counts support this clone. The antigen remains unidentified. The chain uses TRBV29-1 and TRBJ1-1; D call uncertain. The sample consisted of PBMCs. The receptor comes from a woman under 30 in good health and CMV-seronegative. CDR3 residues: CSVDRIPEAFF. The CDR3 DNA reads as TGCAGCGTTGACAGGATACCTGAAGCTTTCTTT.